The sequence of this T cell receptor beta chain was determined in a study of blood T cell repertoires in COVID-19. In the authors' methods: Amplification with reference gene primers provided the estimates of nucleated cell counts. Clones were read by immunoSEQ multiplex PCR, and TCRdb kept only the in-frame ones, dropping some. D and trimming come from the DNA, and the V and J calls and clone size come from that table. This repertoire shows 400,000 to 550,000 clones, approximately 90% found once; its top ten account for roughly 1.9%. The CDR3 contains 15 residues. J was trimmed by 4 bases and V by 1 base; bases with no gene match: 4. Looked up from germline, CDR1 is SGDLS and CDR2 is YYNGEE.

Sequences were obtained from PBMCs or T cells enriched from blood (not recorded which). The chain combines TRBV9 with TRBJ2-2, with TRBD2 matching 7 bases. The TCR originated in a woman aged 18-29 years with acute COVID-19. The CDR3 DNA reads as TGTGCCAGCAGCGTAACCAGCGGGGTCACCGGGGAGCTGTTTTTT. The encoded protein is CASSVTSGVTGELFF.